These 25 T cell receptor beta chains originate from one sample sequenced in a study of OX40 agonist ivuxolimab in advanced cancers. Sequenced by immunoSEQ multiplex PCR; TCRdb stores in-frame clones only, minus some. The sample lists under 80,000 clones; just over 85% were seen once. The sample here was CD4+ or CD8+ T cells sorted from blood, taken in a trial of the OX40 agonist ivuxolimab. The source is an adult with an advanced solid tumor such as melanoma, head and neck, liver or kidney cancer.

The chain is built from TRBV7-9 and TRBJ2-3; D not resolved. The ends were cut back, 1 base at V and 0 bases at J, with 5 bases in the middle. This CDR3 has 14 amino acids. Per germline, CDR1 SEHNR and CDR2 FQNEAQ (reference sequence). The CDR3 DNA reads as TGTGCCAGCAGCTTAGGGCAAAGCACAGATACGCAGTATTTT. Residues: CASSLGQSTDTQYF.

The chain recombines TRBV7-3 with TRBJ2-1, with 8 bases that match TRBD1. In germline, CDR1 is SGHTA, CDR2 FQGTGA. V was clipped by 3 bases and J by 7 bases; unmatched bases: 5. The CDR3 is 14 amino acids. CDR3 in amino acids: CASSFQGARNEQFF. For the CDR3, the DNA is TGTGCCAGCAGCTTTCAGGGGGCGCGTAATGAGCAGTTCTTC.

The chain joins TRBV6-1 to TRBJ1-5, with a weak D call TRBD1 (5 bases). Trimming removed 2 bases from V and 1 base from J, with 9 bases in between. The V gene's germline CDR1 is MNHNS and CDR2 SASEGT. The CDR3 is 15 residues long. This CDR3 reads CASSETGRSNQPQHF. The CDR3 DNA sequence: TGTGCCAGCAGTGAAACAGGTCGGAGCAATCAGCCCCAGCATTTT.

This chain joins TRBV10-3 and TRBJ2-5, with TRBD2 identical over 7 bases. J gave up 4 bases and V 8 bases, and 16 bases lay outside the gene matches. The CDR3 totals 16 residues. Germline assignment: CDR1 ENHRY and CDR2 SYGVKD. CDR3 sequence: CAISPRRGSQGETQYF. As DNA, the CDR3 is TGTGCCATCTCACCACGGCGCGGGAGTCAGGGAGAGACCCAGTACTTC.

The chain has TRBV28 and TRBJ2-5; the D is unclear. Germline V CDR1 and CDR2: MDHEN, SYDVKM. Trimming took off 5 bases at V and 1 base at J, with 14 bases between the two ends. The CDR3 length is 15 residues. CDR3 nucleotide sequence: TGTGCCAGCAGTATCCCGGGTGGGCCCCAAGAGACCCAGTACTTC. Translation gives CASSIPGGPQETQYF.

The rearrangement links TRBV10-3 to TRBJ2-5, with TRBD2 matching 12 bases. The tail of the sequence fits TRBJ2-7 better, so the J call may be wrong. Germline CDR1 reads ENHRY; CDR2 reads SYGVKD. The CDR3 spans 15 residues. CDR3 DNA: TGTGCCATCAGTGGGGGACTAGCGGGCGCCTACGAGCAGTACTTC. This codes for CAISGGLAGAYEQYF.

This sequence joins TRBV18 and TRBJ2-7, with 7 positions matching TRBD2. V shed 5 bases and J 4 bases; nucleotides not matched to a gene: 5. CDR3 length: 13 amino acids. In germline, CDR1 is KGHSH, CDR2 LQKENI. For the CDR3, the DNA is TGTGCCAGCTCAGAGCTAGCGGCGTACGAGCAGTACTTC. It specifies CASSELAAYEQYF.

Concerning this clone itself: Other nucleotide sequences from this sample produce the same CDR3. The genes are TRBV10-1 and TRBJ2-3, with D unresolved. V lost 0 bases and J 0 bases, leaving 7 bases between the germline ends. Germline V gene lookup returns CDR1 WNHNN and CDR2 SYGVQD (reference sequence). The CDR3 is 15 residues long. The CDR3 region has the DNA TGCGCCAGCAGTGAGTCGACCGGGAGCACAGATACGCAGTATTTT. It encodes CASSESTGSTDTQYF.

The V gene is TRBV19, the J gene TRBJ2-7, with 8 bases lining up with TRBD2. The germline V gene has CDR1 LNHDA and CDR2 SQIVND (reference sequence). The CDR3 totals 15 residues. Trimming took 5 bases from V and 3 from J; bases not matched to a gene: 9. CDR3 DNA sequence: TGTGCCAGTAGTTCCACCGGGACTAGTAACTACGAGCAGTACTTC. Amino acid sequence: CASSSTGTSNYEQYF.

The V gene is TRBV7-9, the J gene TRBJ2-7, with 11 bases identical to TRBD2. The germline CDR1 and CDR2 sequences are SEHNR and FQNEAQ (reference sequence). The CDR3 runs to 14 residues. V lost 3 bases to trimming and J lost 5 bases; unmatched junction nucleotides: 3. The CDR3 DNA is TGTGCCAGCAGCTTTAGCGGGAGGGCCCACGAGCAGTACTTC. This gives the protein CASSFSGRAHEQYF.

This sequence joins TRBV6-1 and TRBJ2-5, with 7 bases that match TRBD1. With V trimmed by 6 bases and J by 2 bases, 9 bases remained unmatched. This CDR3 contains 15 residues. CDR1 and CDR2 from the germline V gene are MNHNS and SASEGT. The chain's CDR3 is CASRAFGDRQETQYF. The CDR3 nucleotides read TGTGCCAGCAGGGCCTTCGGGGACAGACAAGAGACCCAGTACTTC.

The chain links TRBV19 to TRBJ2-3; 9 bases are shared with TRBD1. The CDR3 is made up of 15 amino acids. The V gene's germline CDR1 is LNHDA and CDR2 SQIVND (reference sequence). V lost 4 bases to trimming and J lost 1 base; unmatched junction nucleotides: 3. The CDR3: CASSNWDRGTDTQYF. The CDR3 bases are TGTGCCAGTAGTAATTGGGACAGGGGCACAGATACGCAGTATTTT.

The chain is built from TRBV19 and TRBJ1-4, with 10 bases aligning to TRBD1. Germline V gene lookup returns CDR1 LNHDA and CDR2 SQIVND (reference sequence). This CDR3 contains 13 residues. J gave up 6 bases and V 9 bases, and 4 bases lay outside the gene matches. CDR3 in DNA: TGTGCCAGCAGACAGGGGGCACATGAAAAACTGTTTTTT. Amino acid sequence: CASRQGAHEKLFF.

The sample holds one count of this clone. The V call is TRBV10-3, the J call TRBJ2-7, with a tentative D call TRBD2 (10 bases). Trimming cost V 4 bases and J 4 bases, with 23 bases left between them. In germline, CDR1 is ENHRY, CDR2 SYGVKD. This CDR3 region has 17 residues. The CDR3 sequence: CAISVKQGASGSYEQYF. The CDR3, as DNA: TGTGCCATCAGTGTGAAACAGGGGGCTAGCGGGAGTTACGAGCAGTACTTC.

The rearrangement joins TRBV18 to TRBJ1-1, with 8 positions matching TRBD1. CDR1 and CDR2 (germline): KGHSH, LQKENI. The CDR3 is made up of 13 amino acids. Trimming at V came to 5 bases and at J to 4 bases, leaving 3 bases not matched to a gene. The CDR3 DNA follows: TGTGCCAGCTCATCGGACAGGGTCACTGAAGCTTTCTTT. Amino acid sequence: CASSSDRVTEAFF.

This rearrangement joins TRBV18 to TRBJ2-2; 8 nucleotides align to TRBD2. Germline lookup yields CDR1 KGHSH and CDR2 LQKENI. The CDR3 extends over 16 amino acids. Trimming removed 0 bases from V and 6 bases from J; junction bases left unmatched: 6. CDR3 bases: TGTGCCAGCTCACCACCGAGCGGGAGAAGTTCCGGGGAGCTGTTTTTT. It yields the protein CASSPPSGRSSGELFF. Supplemented by reference TRBV18 and TRBJ2-2, the full variable domain reads NAGVMQNPRHLVRRRGQEARLRCSPMKGHSHVYWYRQLPEEGLKFMVYLQKENIIDESGMPKERFSAEFPKEGPSILRIQQVVRGDSAAYFCASSPPSGRSSGELFFGEGSRLTVL.

This clone was detected a few times. The V and J genes are TRBV5-1 and TRBJ1-1; 11 nucleotides align to TRBD1. The ends lost 5 bases at V and 0 bases at J; junction bases unmatched: 6. Germline CDR1 reads SGHRS; CDR2 reads YFSETQ. The CDR3 contains 16 residues. The CDR3 protein is CASRAGTGGLNTEAFF. The DNA of the CDR3 is TGCGCCAGCAGGGCCGGGACAGGGGGTCTGAACACTGAAGCTTTCTTT.

This chain joins TRBV6-1 and TRBJ1-3; D not certain. The CDR3 is 20 amino acids. In germline, CDR1 is MNHNS, CDR2 SASEGT. The germline V and J ends were trimmed by 0 bases and 1 base, with 22 bases remaining between them. The CDR3 region has the DNA TGTGCCAGCAGTGAAGCGCCTCTTCTGCGATCGCAAACTTCTGGAAACACCATATATTTT. This sequence encodes CASSEAPLLRSQTSGNTIYF.

V gene TRBV28 combines with J gene TRBJ2-3; 7 bases fit TRBD2. The CDR3 length is 15 residues. The germline gives CDR1 MDHEN, CDR2 SYDVKM. V shed 7 bases and J 0 bases; nucleotides not matched to a gene: 7. The CDR3 is CASIESGMSTDTQYF. The DNA for the CDR3 is TGTGCCAGCATCGAGAGCGGGATGAGCACAGATACGCAGTATTTT.

This chain links TRBV30 with TRBJ2-3; D remains unclear. Looked up from germline, CDR1 is GTSNPN and CDR2 is SVGIG (reference sequence). CDR3 length: 12 amino acids. V was clipped by 5 bases and J by 0 bases, with 6 bases between them. The CDR3 DNA is TGTGCCTGGTGTGGTAGCACAGATACGCAGTATTTT. Protein product: CAWCGSTDTQYF.

V is TRBV6-1 and J is TRBJ2-1, with TRBD2 identical over 8 bases. Trimming cost V 6 bases and J 7 bases; bases outside gene matches: 11. The CDR3 consists of 15 residues. Germline V gene lookup returns CDR1 MNHNS and CDR2 SASEGT. The CDR3 nucleotides are TGTGCCAGCAGGGCCCTGGCGGGAGGTAAGAATGAGCAGTTCTTC. Protein sequence: CASRALAGGKNEQFF.

This clone was counted once. This chain uses TRBV11-3 with TRBJ2-1; 11 nucleotides agree with TRBD2. J gave up 3 bases and V 1 base, and 2 bases lay outside the gene matches. The germline V gene has CDR1 SGHNT and CDR2 YENEEA. The length of the CDR3 is 16 residues. The CDR3 DNA is TGTGCCAGCAGCTTAGTTAGCGGGAGGGGCTACAATGAGCAGTTCTTC. It yields the protein CASSLVSGRGYNEQFF.

The V and J genes are TRBV4-1 and TRBJ2-1; 7 bases fit TRBD2. CDR1 is MGHRA and CDR2 is YSYEKL in the germline V gene. Trimming at V came to 3 bases and at J to 6 bases, leaving 17 bases not matched to a gene. CDR3 size: 18 residues. The CDR3 loop is CASSQLAAGNERGNEQFF. CDR3 DNA sequence: TGCGCCAGCAGCCAGCTAGCGGCAGGGAATGAGAGGGGCAATGAGCAGTTCTTC.

The genes are TRBV30 and TRBJ2-3; 8 nucleotides line up with TRBD2. V gave up 3 bases and J gave up 7 bases; unmatched junction bases: 6. Per germline, CDR1 GTSNPN and CDR2 SVGIG (reference sequence). CDR3 size: 13 residues. CDR3 residues: CAWRVAGMNTQYF. DNA for the CDR3: TGTGCCTGGAGGGTAGCGGGGATGAATACGCAGTATTTT.

The V and J genes are TRBV28 and TRBJ2-5; 7 bases fit TRBD2. CDR1 and CDR2 from the germline V gene are MDHEN and SYDVKM. The CDR3 sequence is 14 residues long. Trimming at V came to 4 bases and at J to 2 bases, leaving 4 bases not matched to a gene. Here the CDR3 DNA reads TGTGCCAGCAGTTCCCCGGGACTACAAGAGACCCAGTACTTC. Its protein product is CASSSPGLQETQYF. Full variable domain (remainder filled in from reference TRBV28 and TRBJ2-5): DVKVTQSSRYLVKRTGEKVFLECVQDMDHENMFWYRQDPGLGLRLIYFSYDVKMKEKGDIPEGYSVSREKKERFSLILESASTNQTSMYLCASSSPGLQETQYFGPGTRLLVL.